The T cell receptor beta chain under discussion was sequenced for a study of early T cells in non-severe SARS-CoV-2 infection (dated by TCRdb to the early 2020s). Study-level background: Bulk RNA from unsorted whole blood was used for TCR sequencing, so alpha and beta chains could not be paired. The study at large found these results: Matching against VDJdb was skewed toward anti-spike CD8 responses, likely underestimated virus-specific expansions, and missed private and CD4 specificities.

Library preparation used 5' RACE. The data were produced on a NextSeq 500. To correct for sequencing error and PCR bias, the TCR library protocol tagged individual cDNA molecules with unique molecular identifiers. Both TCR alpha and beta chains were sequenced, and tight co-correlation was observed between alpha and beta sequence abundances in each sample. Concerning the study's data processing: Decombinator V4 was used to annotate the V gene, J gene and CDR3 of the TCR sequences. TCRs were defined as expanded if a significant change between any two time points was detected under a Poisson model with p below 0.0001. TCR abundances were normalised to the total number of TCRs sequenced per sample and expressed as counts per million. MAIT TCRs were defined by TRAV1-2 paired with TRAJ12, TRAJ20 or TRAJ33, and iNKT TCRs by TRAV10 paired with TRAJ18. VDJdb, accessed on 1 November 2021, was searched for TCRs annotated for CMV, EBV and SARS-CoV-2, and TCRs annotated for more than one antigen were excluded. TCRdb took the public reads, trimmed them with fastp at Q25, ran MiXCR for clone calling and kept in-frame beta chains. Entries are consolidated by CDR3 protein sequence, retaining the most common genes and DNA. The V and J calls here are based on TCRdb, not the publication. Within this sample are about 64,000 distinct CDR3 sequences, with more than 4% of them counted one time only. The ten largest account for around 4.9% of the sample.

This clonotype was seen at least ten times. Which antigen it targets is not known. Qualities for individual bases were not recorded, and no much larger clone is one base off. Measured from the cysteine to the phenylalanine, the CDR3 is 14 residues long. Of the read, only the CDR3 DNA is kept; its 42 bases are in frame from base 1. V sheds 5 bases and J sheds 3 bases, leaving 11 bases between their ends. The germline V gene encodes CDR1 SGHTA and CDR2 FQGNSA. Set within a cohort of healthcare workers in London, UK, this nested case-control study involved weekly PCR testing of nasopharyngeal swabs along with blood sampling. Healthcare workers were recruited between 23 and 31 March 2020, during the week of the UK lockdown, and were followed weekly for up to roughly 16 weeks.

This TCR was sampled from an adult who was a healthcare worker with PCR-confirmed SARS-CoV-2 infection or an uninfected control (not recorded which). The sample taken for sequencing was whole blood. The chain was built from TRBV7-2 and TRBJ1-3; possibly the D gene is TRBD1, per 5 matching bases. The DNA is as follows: TGTGCCAGCAGCCCCCGGGACGGTGGAAACACCATATATTTT. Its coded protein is CASSPRDGGNTIYF.